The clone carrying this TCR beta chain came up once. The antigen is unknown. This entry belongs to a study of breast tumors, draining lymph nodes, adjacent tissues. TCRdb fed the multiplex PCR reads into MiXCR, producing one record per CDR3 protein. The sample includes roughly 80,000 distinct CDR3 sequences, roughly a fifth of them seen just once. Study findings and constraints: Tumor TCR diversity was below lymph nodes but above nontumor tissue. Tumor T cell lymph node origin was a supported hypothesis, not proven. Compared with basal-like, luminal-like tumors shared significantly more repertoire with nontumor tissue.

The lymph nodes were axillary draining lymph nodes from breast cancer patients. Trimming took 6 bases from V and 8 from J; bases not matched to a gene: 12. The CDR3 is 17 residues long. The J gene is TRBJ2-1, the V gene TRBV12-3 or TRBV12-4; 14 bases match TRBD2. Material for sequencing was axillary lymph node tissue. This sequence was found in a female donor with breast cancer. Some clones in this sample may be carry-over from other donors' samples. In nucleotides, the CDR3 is TGTGCCAGCAGCCATGACCCCGGGACTAGCGGGAGTGATGAGCAGTTCTTC. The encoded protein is CASSHDPGTSGSDEQFF.